These 20 T cell receptor beta chains came from one sample sequenced in a study of blood T cell repertoires in COVID-19. Profiling relied on immunoSEQ multiplex PCR, and the TCRdb table lists in-frame clones only, not all of them. Of about 280,000 clones in the sample, about 80% were seen once. The sample comprised peripheral blood. These receptors all stem from a woman between 45 and 65 years old who had recovered from COVID-19.

V is TRBV6-6 and J is TRBJ2-5, with D unclear. Germline CDR1 is MNHNY and CDR2 is SVGAGI (reference sequence). This CDR3 is 12 amino acids long. V lost 6 bases to trimming and J lost 0 bases, with 5 bases between them. The CDR3 DNA reads TGTGCCAGCAGCCGCGACCAAGAGACCCAGTACTTC. This encodes CASSRDQETQYF.

The J gene is TRBJ2-3, the V gene TRBV6-5, with 7 bases identical to TRBD2. CDR1 and CDR2 from the germline V gene are MNHEY and SVGAGI. The CDR3 runs 15 residues. Losses at the gene ends were 2 bases for V and 3 bases for J; bases not matched to a gene: 5. The DNA of the CDR3 is TGTGCCAGCAGTTACGGCCTAGCGGTTACAGATACGCAGTATTTT. Residues: CASSYGLAVTDTQYF.

This clone was found once. The chain recombines TRBV5-4 with TRBJ1-4; D remains ambiguous. The CDR3 is 15 residues long. The V and J ends lost 0 bases and 8 bases respectively, with 14 bases between them. Germline V gives CDR1 SGHNT, CDR2 YYREEE (reference sequence). The CDR3 here is CASSLGAGTPEKLFF. The CDR3 bases are TGTGCCAGCAGCTTGGGGGCAGGAACGCCCGAAAAACTGTTTTTT.

This clone was detected once. The rearrangement links TRBV28 to TRBJ1-6, with TRBD1 as a possible D gene (6 bases). Per the germline V gene, CDR1 is MDHEN and CDR2 is SYDVKM. This CDR3 has 17 amino acids. V lost 6 bases to trimming and J lost 0 bases, with 15 bases between them. The CDR3 DNA reads as TGTGCCAGCAGAAAGTACAGGGACCTCTCCTATAATTCACCCCTCCACTTT. This codes for CASRKYRDLSYNSPLHF.

This chain uses TRBV6-5 with TRBJ1-2; the match to TRBD1 covers 8 bases. Trimming cost V 7 bases and J 7 bases; bases outside gene matches: 11. The CDR3 runs 14 residues. The germline CDR1 and CDR2 sequences are MNHEY and SVGAGI. CDR3 bases: TGTGCCAGCAATATCCCAGGGGGCTACGGTGGCTACACCTTC. Its protein is CASNIPGGYGGYTF.

Worth noting for this clone: At one end the junction does not follow the germline gene, possibly because of a read error. The chain recombines TRBV25-1 with TRBJ1-5; D not certain. The CDR3 length is 13 residues. Germline values: CDR1 MGHDK, CDR2 SYGVNS. CDR3 residues: CASAQYSDQPQHF. The CDR3 bases are TGTGCCAGCGCACAGTATAGCGATCAGCCCCAGCATTTT.

This sequence joins TRBV27 and TRBJ2-7; D might be TRBD2 (6 bases). The ends were cut back, 8 bases at V and 2 bases at J, with 13 bases in the middle. The V gene's germline CDR1 is MNHEY and CDR2 SMNVEV (reference sequence). This CDR3 contains 13 residues. CDR3 coding DNA: TGTGCCAGCCATGGAGGGGCCACCTACGAGCAGTACTTC. This encodes CASHGGATYEQYF.

The rearrangement joins TRBV4-3 to TRBJ2-7, with a possible D match to TRBD1 (5 bases). Germline V CDR1 and CDR2: LGHNA, YSLEER. The CDR3 extends over 13 amino acids. Trimming cost V 3 bases and J 1 base, with 7 bases left between them. CDR3 nucleotide sequence: TGCGCCAGCAGCCAGTCAGGGTCCTACGAGCAGTACTTC. This encodes CASSQSGSYEQYF.

This chain uses TRBV28 with TRBJ2-4, with 7 bases identical to TRBD1. The trim removed 3 bases at V and 7 bases at J, leaving 9 bases unmatched. Germline V gene data show CDR1 as MDHEN and CDR2 as SYDVKM. This CDR3 has 15 amino acids. In DNA, the CDR3 is TGTGCCAGCAGTTTTATCGGCCCCAGGGGGAACATTCAGTACTTC. This gives the protein CASSFIGPRGNIQYF.

The rearrangement uses TRBV24-1 and TRBJ1-5; D gene ambiguous. V was cut by 8 bases and J by 3 bases, with 19 bases left in between. The CDR3 is made up of 16 amino acids. From germline, CDR1 is KGHDR and CDR2 SFDVKD. CDR3 loop: CATIPDGEGNNQPQHF. CDR3 bases: TGTGCCACCATTCCAGATGGGGAGGGAAACAATCAGCCCCAGCATTTT.

The chain is built from TRBV7-6 and TRBJ1-2, with no clear D. The CDR3 is 13 residues long. Trimming stripped 5 bases from V and 8 bases from J, with 15 bases between. Germline V gene sequence: CDR1 SGHVS, CDR2 FNYEAQ. The CDR3 region is CASSPDPAVGYTF. The CDR3 DNA reads TGTGCCAGCAGCCCCGACCCGGCGGTAGGCTACACCTTC.

J is TRBJ1-5 and V is TRBV28, with D possibly being TRBD1 (6 bases). The CDR3 extends over 15 amino acids. From germline, CDR1 is MDHEN and CDR2 SYDVKM. V shed 2 bases and J shed 4 bases, with 12 bases lying between them. The CDR3 coding sequence is TGTGCCAGCAGTTTAACCGACAGGAGAAATCAGCCCCAGCATTTT. Protein sequence: CASSLTDRRNQPQHF.

The V call is TRBV5-6, the J call TRBJ2-1, with TRBD1 as a possible D gene (6 bases). V lost 4 bases to trimming and J lost 10 bases, with 9 bases between them. This CDR3 spans 11 amino acids. The germline CDR1 and CDR2 sequences are SGHDT and YYEEEE. Written as DNA, the CDR3 is TGTGCCAGCAGCACCGACAGGGAGCAGTTCTTC. It specifies CASSTDREQFF.

The chain carries TRBV27 and TRBJ1-2; a weak D match, TRBD1 (5 bases). The CDR3 is 14 amino acids. Between the trimmed V and J ends, which lost 5 bases and 8 bases, there was a span of 18 bases. CDR1 and CDR2 from the germline V gene are MNHEY and SMNVEV (reference sequence). The CDR3 sequence is CASSPSGLFLGYTF. In nucleotides, the CDR3 is TGTGCCAGCAGTCCCTCGGGACTGTTCCTGGGCTACACCTTC.

This clone was seen a single time. The rearrangement joins TRBV7-3 to TRBJ2-1; 13 nucleotides align to TRBD2. Germline CDR1 reads SGHTA; CDR2 reads FQGTGA. Losses at the gene ends were 5 bases for V and 6 bases for J; bases not matched to a gene: 4. CDR3 length: 15 amino acids. CDR3 bases: TGTGCCAGCAGCCCCGGACTAGCGGGAGTCAATGAGCAGTTCTTC. Its protein product is CASSPGLAGVNEQFF.

CDR3 protein: CASSLVGGYTEAFF. The CDR3 nucleotides read TGTGCCAGCAGCTTGGTAGGCGGTTACACTGAAGCTTTCTTT. The V gene is TRBV7-3, the J gene TRBJ1-1; no definite D call. The V end lost 3 bases, the J end lost 3 bases, and 11 bases lay between the germline ends. Germline V lookup: CDR1 SGHTA, CDR2 FQGTGA. The CDR3 is 14 residues long.

J is TRBJ2-5 and V is TRBV18; 10 nucleotides match TRBD2. CDR3 length: 20 amino acids. Unmatched junction bases numbered 21, after V lost 4 bases and J lost 4 bases. Germline V CDR1 and CDR2: KGHSH, LQKENI. The CDR3 bases are TGTGCCAGCTCACAATGGGACAGCTTCGCGAAGCGGGAGGGCCGAGAGACCCAGTACTTC. Translated, it gives CASSQWDSFAKREGRETQYF.

As concerns this clone: Compared with germline, one end of the junction differs, possibly owing to a read error. This same CDR3 is encoded by further DNA sequences in the sample. This sequence joins TRBV4-3 and TRBJ2-5; possible D gene TRBD1, 5 bases. This CDR3 has 15 residues. CDR1 is LGHNA, CDR2 YSLEER, per germline. The CDR3 loop reads CASSQDPGRRETQYF. DNA for the CDR3: TGCGCCAGCAGTCAAGATCCAGGGCGGCGAGAGACCCAGTACTTC.

The chain has TRBV19 and TRBJ2-3, with a possible D match to TRBD2 (5 bases). The CDR3 runs to 17 residues. Germline V gene lookup returns CDR1 LNHDA and CDR2 SQIVND (reference sequence). The ends were cut back, 4 bases at V and 2 bases at J, with 19 bases in the middle. CDR3 bases: TGTGCCAGTAGTACCCGACCCAGCGGAGCGGACACAGATACGCAGTATTTT. Protein: CASSTRPSGADTDTQYF. Full variable domain (outside the CDR3, taken from reference TRBV19 and TRBJ2-3): DGGITQSPKYLFRKEGQNVTLSCEQNLNHDAMYWYRQDPGQGLRLIYYSQIVNDFQKGDIAEGYSVSREKKESFPLTVTSAQKNPTAFYLCASSTRPSGADTDTQYFGPGTRLTVL.

This clone was seen once. This chain joins TRBV7-9 and TRBJ1-1; no firm D call. Looked up from germline, CDR1 is SEHNR and CDR2 is FQNEAQ (reference sequence). The CDR3 totals 14 residues. The V end lost 5 bases, the J end lost 0 bases, and 10 bases lay between the germline ends. The CDR3 nucleotides are TGTGCCAGCAGCGCGACATCCTTGAACACTGAAGCTTTCTTT. Residues: CASSATSLNTEAFF.